Reported below is one TCR beta chain. Every subset had its genomic DNA shared out evenly among several immunoSEQ plates. The authors loaded approximately 220 ng DNA, approximately 30,000 T cell genomes, into sorted-subset replicate PCRs. Produced via immunoSEQ multiplex PCR; TCRdb's table is partial and in-frame only. The sample yields about 2.1 million clones, just under 95% seen once. The record originates from a study of shared clonotypes between healthy human individuals. Naive CD8 cells, CD45RO-negative and positively selected for CCR7, excluded terminally differentiated effector memory CD45RA+ cells. The origin of this receptor is a man aged 18 to 29 in good health. Some clones in this sample may be carry-over from other donors' samples. The sequenced sample consisted of naive CD8+ T cells from PBMCs.

CDR3 sequence reads: CASSLDRVWTGELFF. The CDR3 bases are TGTGCCAGCAGCCTGGACAGGGTTTGGACCGGGGAGCTGTTTTTT. The chain recombines TRBV27 with TRBJ2-2; 8 bases are a match to TRBD1. V trimming: 6 bases; J trimming: 5 bases; junction bases outside the gene matches: 8. The CDR3 loop spans 15 amino acids. Germline V gives CDR1 MNHEY, CDR2 SMNVEV (reference sequence).